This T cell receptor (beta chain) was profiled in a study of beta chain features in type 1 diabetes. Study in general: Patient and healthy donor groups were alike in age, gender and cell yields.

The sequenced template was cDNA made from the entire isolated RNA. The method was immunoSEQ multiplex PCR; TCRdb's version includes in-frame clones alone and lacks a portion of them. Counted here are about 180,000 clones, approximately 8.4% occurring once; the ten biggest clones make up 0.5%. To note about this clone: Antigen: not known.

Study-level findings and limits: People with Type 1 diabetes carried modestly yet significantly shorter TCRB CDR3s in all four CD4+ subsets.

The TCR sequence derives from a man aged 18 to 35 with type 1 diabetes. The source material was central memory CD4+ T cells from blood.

The chain's CDR3 is CASSPPGGAKNIQYF. The CDR3 DNA follows: TGTGCCAGCAGCCCCCCGGGAGGAGCCAAAAACATTCAGTACTTC. The chain couples TRBV4-2 to TRBJ2-4; 7 positions agree with TRBD2. There are 15 residues in the CDR3. Germline-derived CDR1 and CDR2 are LGHNA and YNFKEQ. The V gene end was trimmed by 4 bases and the J gene end by 0 bases; junction bases not matched to a gene: 3.